This is a list of T cell receptor beta chains from one sample in a study of T cell responses to AZD1222 COVID-19 vaccine. Profiling relied on immunoSEQ multiplex PCR, and the TCRdb table lists in-frame clones only, not all of them. Of 130,000 or so clones in the sample, more than 70% were seen once. The sequencing here drew on peripheral blood, taken on day 0 of AZD1222 vaccination. The receptors were sampled from an adult in good health. CDR3s include the opening cysteine and the closing phenylalanine or tryptophan. Fields, in order: V gene, D gene, clone size, J gene, CDR3 protein, CDR3 DNA. The D gene is left open where the match is weak. For some rows the clone size is stated as once, few or many, or as a class when expanded; others skip it.

TRBV5-6,TRBD1,NA,TRBJ1-4,CASSQGQAEKLFF,TGTGCCAGCAGCCAGGGACAGGCTGAAAAACTGTTTTTT
TRBV12-3/TRBV12-4,NA,NA,TRBJ1-4,CASSLHPYEKLFF,TGTGCCAGCAGTTTACACCCCTATGAAAAACTGTTTTTT
TRBV12-3/TRBV12-4,NA,NA,TRBJ2-7,CASGNGYEQYF,TGTGCCAGCGGGAATGGATACGAGCAGTACTTC
TRBV7-6,TRBD2,NA,TRBJ2-5,CASSPGPGLAGGETQYF,TGTGCCAGCAGCCCCGGGCCGGGACTAGCGGGAGGGGAGACCCAGTACTTC
TRBV6-2/TRBV6-3,TRBD2,NA,TRBJ2-7,CASSLAGEGSYEQYF,TGTGCCAGCAGCTTAGCGGGAGAGGGTTCCTACGAGCAGTACTTC
TRBV5-4,NA,NA,TRBJ2-2,CASSLGGCGELFF,TGTGCCAGCAGCTTGGGGGGGTGCGGGGAGCTGTTTTTT
TRBV2,TRBD2,NA,TRBJ2-5,CASRWGGGAAETQYF,TGTGCCAGCAGGTGGGGCGGGGGGGCCGCGGAGACCCAGTACTTC
TRBV11-2,TRBD2,NA,TRBJ2-5,CASSLGGGYQETQYF,TGTGCCAGCAGCTTGGGCGGGGGGTACCAAGAGACCCAGTACTTC
TRBV4-2,NA,NA,TRBJ1-3,CASSQKLDRFSGNTIYF,TGTGCCAGCAGCCAAAAGCTTGACCGCTTTTCTGGAAACACCATATATTTT
TRBV9,NA,NA,TRBJ1-1,CASSAQGQPNTEAFF,TGTGCCAGCAGCGCCCAAGGACAACCGAACACTGAAGCTTTCTTT
TRBV4-2,NA,NA,TRBJ1-2,CASSQRSRGSNYGYTF,TGTGCCAGCAGCCAAAGGTCGAGGGGGTCTAACTATGGCTACACCTTC
TRBV9,TRBD2,NA,TRBJ2-1,CASSQRDGNEQFF,TGTGCCAGCAGCCAGCGGGACGGGAATGAGCAGTTCTTC
TRBV10-3,NA,once,TRBJ2-7,CAISDAMESSYEQYF,TGTGCCATCAGTGACGCCATGGAAAGCTCCTACGAGCAGTACTTC
TRBV19,NA,once,TRBJ1-1,CASSPTLGDTEAFF,TGTGCCAGTAGCCCTACCTTAGGGGACACTGAAGCTTTCTTT
TRBV4-2,NA,NA,TRBJ1-6,CASSPSRGWPLHF,TGTGCCAGCAGCCCGTCAAGGGGATGGCCCCTCCACTTT
TRBV11-2,NA,NA,TRBJ2-7,CASSLDGTGSYEQYF,TGTGCCAGCAGCTTAGACGGGACGGGTTCCTACGAGCAGTACTTC
TRBV11-2,NA,NA,TRBJ2-2,CASSLVREWDTGELFF,TGTGCCAGCAGCTTAGTCCGGGAGTGGGACACCGGGGAGCTGTTTTTT
TRBV28,TRBD2,NA,TRBJ2-3,CASRPSGRTDTQYF,TGTGCCAGCAGACCAAGCGGGAGAACAGATACGCAGTATTTT
TRBV14,NA,NA,TRBJ2-1,CASSQEFSYNEQFF,TGTGCCAGCAGCCAGGAGTTCTCCTACAATGAGCAGTTCTTC
TRBV7-8,TRBD2,NA,TRBJ2-7,CASSLGEGLAETYEQYF,TGTGCCAGCAGCTTAGGGGAGGGACTAGCGGAAACCTACGAGCAGTACTTC
TRBV3-1/TRBV3-2,NA,NA,TRBJ1-2,CASSLGGRQYGYTF,TGTGCCAGCAGCCTTGGGGGGCGGCAATATGGCTACACCTTC
TRBV14,NA,NA,TRBJ1-1,CASSQDHRGTEAFF,TGTGCCAGCAGCCAAGATCACCGGGGCACTGAAGCTTTCTTT
TRBV15,NA,NA,TRBJ1-4,CATSIEAGYGTNEKLFF,TGTGCCACCAGCATTGAAGCGGGCTACGGAACTAATGAAAAACTGTTTTTT
TRBV27,NA,NA,TRBJ1-2,CASSSWGGGPINYGYTF,TGTGCCAGCAGCAGTTGGGGGGGCGGACCGATCAACTATGGCTACACCTTC
TRBV6-1,NA,NA,TRBJ2-5,CASSEGGSGAETQYF,TGTGCCAGCAGTGAAGGAGGGAGTGGTGCGGAGACCCAGTACTTC
TRBV19,TRBD1,NA,TRBJ2-7,CASSSPTGNEQYF,TGTGCCAGTAGTTCCCCGACAGGGAATGAGCAGTACTTC
TRBV18,NA,NA,TRBJ1-6,CASSPWGGDNSPLHF,TGTGCCAGCTCACCTTGGGGAGGCGATAATTCACCCCTCCACTTT
TRBV19,NA,NA,TRBJ1-5,CASSIPLYVGNQPQHF,TGTGCCAGTAGTATCCCACTATACGTAGGCAATCAGCCCCAGCATTTT
TRBV4-3,TRBD1,NA,TRBJ2-7,CASSLPGQGMGEQYF,TGCGCCAGCAGCCTTCCGGGACAGGGGATGGGGGAGCAGTACTTC
TRBV10-3,NA,NA,TRBJ1-1,CATMTGTMNTEAFF,TGTGCCACCATGACTGGGACAATGAACACTGAAGCTTTCTTT
TRBV28,TRBD2,NA,TRBJ2-3,CASSFLPSTSADTQYF,TGTGCCAGCAGTTTCCTACCGTCGACTAGCGCAGATACGCAGTATTTT
TRBV20-1,NA,NA,TRBJ2-2,CSASLFTGELFF,TGCAGTGCTAGTCTGTTCACCGGGGAGCTGTTTTTT
TRBV19,NA,NA,TRBJ2-1,CASSTAGLSYNEQFF,TGTGCCAGTAGTACGGCGGGGCTCTCCTACAATGAGCAGTTCTTC
TRBV18,NA,NA,TRBJ1-1,CASSPDRSAEAFF,TGTGCCAGCTCACCCGACAGGAGTGCTGAAGCTTTCTTT
TRBV9,NA,NA,TRBJ2-1,CASTPAGGSYNEQFF,TGTGCCAGCACCCCCGCCGGGGGTTCCTACAATGAGCAGTTCTTC
TRBV11-1,TRBD1,NA,TRBJ1-1,CASSPGQLGGREAFF,TGTGCCAGCAGCCCGGGACAGCTGGGAGGTCGGGAAGCTTTCTTT
TRBV9,NA,NA,TRBJ1-1,CASGTGVIGRSEAFF,TGTGCCAGCGGGACGGGGGTGATCGGTAGGTCTGAAGCTTTCTTT
TRBV5-1,NA,NA,TRBJ1-1,CASSSRTAGNTEAFF,TGCGCCAGCAGCTCCAGGACAGCAGGGAACACTGAAGCTTTCTTT
TRBV28,NA,NA,TRBJ1-5,CASSLIVRNQPQHF,TGTGCCAGCAGTTTAATTGTCAGAAATCAGCCCCAGCATTTT
TRBV5-6,NA,NA,TRBJ2-7,CASSFQGMSQSYEQYF,TGTGCCAGCAGCTTTCAGGGGATGAGTCAATCCTACGAGCAGTACTTC
TRBV7-2,TRBD1,NA,TRBJ1-1,CASSLGDRRWTEAFF,TGTGCCAGCAGCTTAGGGGACAGGCGGTGGACTGAAGCTTTCTTT
TRBV4-2,NA,NA,TRBJ1-3,CASSQDVYHSGNTIYF,TGTGCCAGCAGCCAAGATGTCTACCACTCTGGAAACACCATATATTTT
TRBV5-4,NA,NA,TRBJ2-1,CASSLGSRGYNEQFF,TGTGCCAGCAGCTTGGGTAGCCGGGGGTACAATGAGCAGTTCTTC
TRBV29-1,NA,NA,TRBJ1-3,CSVETGARGNTIYF,TGCAGCGTTGAAACGGGGGCTAGAGGAAACACCATATATTTT
TRBV30,NA,NA,TRBJ1-5,CAWSGGGNQPQHF,TGTGCCTGGAGTGGGGGAGGCAATCAGCCCCAGCATTTT
TRBV2,NA,NA,TRBJ1-2,CASSEQGMDGYTF,TGTGCCAGCAGTGAACAGGGCATGGATGGCTACACCTTC
TRBV9,NA,NA,TRBJ1-1,CASSVSGNTEAFF,TGTGCCAGCAGCGTATCAGGGAACACTGAAGCTTTCTTT
TRBV5-1,TRBD2,NA,TRBJ2-2,CASSSVYLPGSGGTGELFF,TGCGCCAGCAGCTCGGTGTATCTCCCCGGTAGCGGGGGGACCGGGGAGCTGTTTTTT
TRBV28,NA,NA,TRBJ1-2,CASSLSGRDSMGYTF,TGTGCCAGCAGTTTGAGTGGCAGGGACTCTATGGGCTACACCTTC
TRBV7-2,NA,once,TRBJ2-5,CASSLAGSQETQYF,TGTGCCAGCAGCTTAGCAGGCAGCCAAGAGACCCAGTACTTC
TRBV19,TRBD1,NA,TRBJ2-2,CASSKQGTGELFF,TGTGCCAGTAGTAAACAGGGGACCGGGGAGCTGTTTTTT
TRBV6-1,NA,NA,TRBJ1-3,CASSEAGGTGNTIYF,TGTGCCAGCAGTGAGGCGGGGGGGACTGGAAACACCATATATTTT
TRBV12-3/TRBV12-4,NA,NA,TRBJ1-6,CASTSRDSPLHF,TGTGCCAGCACCTCCAGGGACTCACCCCTCCACTTT